The 22 T cell receptor beta chains below all came from one sample that was sequenced in a study of molecular identifiers for immune sequencing clone quantification (dated by TCRdb to the late 2010s). The library was prepared using PCR. Sequenced using a NextSeq 500. The public reads were run again by TCRdb, first through fastp at Q25 and then through MiXCR, and only productive beta chains were kept. Each CDR3 protein appears once, grouped with its most common genes and DNA. Within this sample are 460,000 or so distinct CDR3 sequences, with about a quarter of them counted one time only. The top ten clonotypes cover approximately 0.76% of the sample. Sequenced: naive CD8+ T cells from blood, with Jurkat cell RNA spiked in. What this sample's cell subset or site label stands for: FACS-sorted CD8+CD4-CCR7+CD45RA+ naive T cells. These receptors were collected from a human donor in good health. Some libraries in this study had Jurkat cell RNA spiked in.

This clonotype was recorded at least ten times. The V and J genes are TRBV6-5 and TRBJ2-3; TRBD1 matches at 8 bases. The J segment lost 2 bases and the V segment lost 5 bases, leaving 9 bases of the junction unmatched. Germline V gene lookup returns CDR1 MNHEY and CDR2 SVGAGI. The CDR3 is 16 amino acids. In DNA, the CDR3 is TGTGCCAGCAGTCATTGGACAGGGATGGACACAGATACGCAGTATTTT. Protein sequence: CASSHWTGMDTDTQYF.

J is TRBJ2-1 and V is TRBV30; a weak D match, TRBD2 (6 bases). Germline CDR1 GTSNPN, CDR2 SVGIG (reference sequence). The CDR3 extends over 13 amino acids. V was trimmed by 1 base and J by 7 bases, leaving 11 bases between them. Here the CDR3 reads CAWSATGENEQFF. Written as DNA, the CDR3 is TGTGCCTGGAGTGCCACGGGGGAGAATGAGCAGTTCTTC. Supplemented by reference TRBV30 and TRBJ2-1, the full variable domain reads SQTIHQWPATLVQPVGSPLSLECTVEGTSNPNLYWYRQAAGRGLQLLFYSVGIGQISSEVPQNLSASRPQDRQFILSSKKLLLSDSGFYLCAWSATGENEQFFGPGTRLTVL.

This sequence joins TRBV27 and TRBJ2-1, with D perhaps being TRBD1 or TRBD2 (5 bases each). The CDR3 is made up of 12 amino acids. The V gene's germline CDR1 is MNHEY and CDR2 SMNVEV (reference sequence). V gave up 8 bases and J gave up 12 bases, with 17 bases separating them. Here the CDR3 DNA reads TGTGCCAGCGAGGGGATAAAAACTGGGCAGTTCTTC. It is translated as CASEGIKTGQFF.

The chain employs TRBV19 and TRBJ2-3; no clear D. The V and J ends lost 0 bases and 3 bases respectively, with 13 bases between them. This CDR3 comprises 16 residues. Germline values: CDR1 LNHDA, CDR2 SQIVND (reference sequence). In nucleotides, the CDR3 is TGTGCCAGTAGTATAGAAGGTCCAGGACGGACAGATACGCAGTATTTT. Protein: CASSIEGPGRTDTQYF.

This clonotype was seen at least ten times. This rearrangement joins TRBV4-3 to TRBJ2-7, with a tentative D call TRBD1 (6 bases). CDR3 size: 17 residues. Trimming removed 0 bases at V and 2 bases at J, with 17 bases between. Germline CDR1 and CDR2: LGHNA and YSLEER. The CDR3 here is CASSQDTQGHSAYEQYF. In DNA, the CDR3 is TGCGCCAGCAGCCAAGACACCCAGGGACACTCCGCCTACGAGCAGTACTTC.

Of note for this clonotype: This may stem from a read error, because a much larger clone lies one nucleotide away. CDR3 sequence (DNA): TGTGCCAGCAGCTACATAGCGGGGGGGCCGGGTACGCAGTATTTT. Encoded protein: CASSYIAGGPGTQYF. This rearrangement joins TRBV7-2 to TRBJ2-3; the match to TRBD2 covers 11 bases. The CDR3 length is 15 residues. J gave up 8 bases and V 4 bases, and 8 bases lay outside the gene matches. Germline V gives CDR1 SGHTA, CDR2 FQGNSA.

A word on this clonotype: The CDR3 carries no conserved terminal phenylalanine or tryptophan, so it likely arises from a read error. J is TRBJ2-3 and V is TRBV18; D gene ambiguous. CDR1 and CDR2 (germline): KGHSH, LQKENI. V was clipped by 3 bases and J by 2 bases, with 12 bases between them. The CDR3 sequence is 15 residues long. The CDR3 DNA sequence: TGTGCCAGCTCACCGTCGACCTCATCCACAGATACGCAGTATTTA. It yields the protein CASSPSTSSTDTQYL.

This clonotype was detected only a few times. The genes are TRBV20-1 and TRBJ2-6, with a weak D call TRBD1 (5 bases). Trimming stripped 3 bases from V and 0 bases from J, with 24 bases between. The CDR3 is 20 residues long. Germline CDR1 and CDR2: DFQATT and SNEGSKA (reference sequence). The CDR3 region is CSARDNRASDDLSGANVLTF. The CDR3 DNA is TGCAGTGCTAGGGACAATAGGGCTAGTGATGACCTCTCTGGGGCCAACGTCCTGACTTTC.

V is TRBV5-8 and J is TRBJ1-2, with D possibly matching TRBD1 (6 bases). V dropped 5 bases and J dropped 4 bases, with 9 bases sitting between them. The CDR3 is 12 amino acids. CDR1 is SGHTS and CDR2 is YDEGEE in the germline V gene. The CDR3 coding sequence is TGTGCCAGCAGTGGACAGCCCTATGGCTACACCTTC. It encodes CASSGQPYGYTF.

This clonotype has more than one count but fewer than ten. V and J are TRBV27 and TRBJ2-3; TRBD2 matches at 7 bases. CDR3 length equals 16 residues. Looked up from germline, CDR1 is MNHEY and CDR2 is SMNVEV (reference sequence). The ends lost 4 bases at V and 0 bases at J; junction bases unmatched: 7. DNA for the CDR3: TGTGCCAGCAGTTGGGGTGGGCGGGGGAGCACAGATACGCAGTATTTT. Its translation: CASSWGGRGSTDTQYF.

The V call is TRBV2, the J call TRBJ1-1; no firm D call. The ends were cut back, 1 base at V and 1 base at J, with 7 bases in the middle. Per the germline V gene, CDR1 is SNHLY and CDR2 is FYNNEI. The CDR3 covers 14 residues. The DNA of the CDR3 is TGTGCCAGCAGTGAAGGGGCCGGGAACACTGAAGCTTTCTTT. This sequence encodes CASSEGAGNTEAFF.

This clonotype has a count of ten or more. The rearrangement uses TRBV20-1 and TRBJ2-3; D ambiguous. CDR1 and CDR2 from the germline V gene are DFQATT and SNEGSKA (reference sequence). V shed 4 bases and J shed 2 bases, with 13 bases lying between them. The CDR3 length is 14 residues. CDR3: CSATYSMFTDTQYF. CDR3 DNA sequence: TGCAGTGCTACTTATTCGATGTTCACAGATACGCAGTATTTT.

The chain combines TRBV14 with TRBJ1-1; 8 bases align to TRBD1. The CDR3 has 13 amino acids. CDR1 is SGHDN, CDR2 FVKESK, per germline. V lost 8 bases to trimming and J lost 3 bases; unmatched junction nucleotides: 5. The CDR3 sequence is CASRDRGDTEAFF. CDR3 DNA sequence: TGTGCCAGCCGAGACAGGGGCGACACTGAAGCTTTCTTT.

The table lists this clonotype with a few counts. J is TRBJ2-1 and V is TRBV11-2; the D gene is possibly TRBD2 (6 bases). Germline V gene lookup returns CDR1 SGHAT and CDR2 FQNNGV. The CDR3 length is 14 residues. V lost 8 bases and J lost 4, with 15 bases in between. CDR3 nucleotide sequence: TGTGCCAGCGGACCGGGACTGGAGTACAATGAGCAGTTCTTC. This gives the protein CASGPGLEYNEQFF. The full variable domain, rest sourced from reference TRBV11-2 and TRBJ2-1, is EAGVAQSPRYKIIEKRQSVAFWCNPISGHATLYWYQQILGQGPKLLIQFQNNGVVDDSQLPKDRFSAERLKGVDSTLKIQPAKLEDSAVYLCASGPGLEYNEQFFGPGTRLTVL.

This clonotype was recorded at least ten times. The chain uses TRBV6-2 or TRBV6-3 and TRBJ1-5, with 7 bases fitting TRBD1. The CDR3 has 16 residues. The V gene end was trimmed by 5 bases and the J gene end by 0 bases; junction bases not matched to a gene: 7. Looked up from germline, CDR1 is MNHEY and CDR2 is SVGEGT. The CDR3 nucleotides are TGTGCCAGCAGTAACGACAGGGACTATAGCAATCAGCCCCAGCATTTT. Encoded protein: CASSNDRDYSNQPQHF.

The V call is TRBV6-5, the J call TRBJ2-5; TRBD2 agrees at 13 bases. This CDR3 has 17 residues. Looked up from germline, CDR1 is MNHEY and CDR2 is SVGAGI. V shed 6 bases and J 3 bases; nucleotides not matched to a gene: 10. The CDR3 region is CASSPPTSGRLEETQYF. DNA of the CDR3: TGTGCCAGCAGCCCTCCGACTAGCGGGAGGTTGGAAGAGACCCAGTACTTC.

This clonotype turned up a few times. This sequence joins TRBV5-5 and TRBJ2-7; no definite D call. Germline V gene data show CDR1 as SGHKS and CDR2 as YYEKEE (reference sequence). The V gene lost 1 base and the J gene lost 3 bases, with 11 bases spanning the gap. The CDR3 runs to 14 residues. This chain's CDR3 is CASSLRTAYYEQYF. The CDR3 DNA is TGTGCCAGCAGCTTGAGAACAGCCTACTACGAGCAGTACTTC.

This clonotype was seen at least ten times. This chain uses TRBV5-1 with TRBJ1-1; 8 bases fit TRBD1. The CDR3 has 15 amino acids. Germline assignment: CDR1 SGHRS and CDR2 YFSETQ. Unmatched junction bases numbered 2, after V lost 0 bases and J lost 1 base. CDR3 DNA: TGCGCCAGCAGCTTGGGGACAGGGAGGAACACTGAAGCTTTCTTT. It codes for CASSLGTGRNTEAFF. Full variable domain (outside the CDR3, taken from reference TRBV5-1 and TRBJ1-1): KAGVTQTPRYLIKTRGQQVTLSCSPISGHRSVSWYQQTPGQGLQFLFEYFSETQRNKGNFPGRFSGRQFSNSRSEMNVSTLELGDSALYLCASSLGTGRNTEAFFGQGTRLTVV.

This clonotype was seen at least ten times. V gene TRBV28 combines with J gene TRBJ2-6; D remains unclear. V was pared by 5 bases and J by 1 base, with 18 bases between. Germline-derived CDR1 and CDR2 are MDHEN and SYDVKM. The CDR3 loop spans 18 amino acids. The CDR3 bases are TGTGCCAGCAGTCTCTATATTTCCGCGAGTTCTGGGGCCAACGTCCTGACTTTC. As protein: CASSLYISASSGANVLTF. Combining the CDR3 with reference TRBV28 and TRBJ2-6 gives the whole variable domain DVKVTQSSRYLVKRTGEKVFLECVQDMDHENMFWYRQDPGLGLRLIYFSYDVKMKEKGDIPEGYSVSREKKERFSLILESASTNQTSMYLCASSLYISASSGANVLTFGAGSRLTVL.

This clonotype was picked up many times. The J gene is TRBJ1-1, the V gene TRBV4-1; 7 bases fit TRBD1. Losses at the gene ends were 5 bases for V and 0 bases for J; bases not matched to a gene: 6. The CDR3 is 15 residues long. In germline, CDR1 is MGHRA, CDR2 YSYEKL. CDR3 nucleotides: TGCGCCAGCAGCGTTGTAGACAGGGTGAACACTGAAGCTTTCTTT. Protein product: CASSVVDRVNTEAFF.

This clonotype occurred once. A read error is possible here, since a much larger clone lies one base away. CDR3 in amino acids: CAGNGGWNEKLFF. The CDR3 DNA follows: TGTGCCGGCAATGGAGGTTGGAATGAAAAACTGTTTTTT. The chain has TRBV12-3 or TRBV12-4 and TRBJ1-4; D uncertain. V lost 11 bases, J lost 5 bases, and 15 bases lay in between. There are 13 residues in the CDR3.

This chain links TRBV12-5 with TRBJ2-7; D possibly matches TRBD1 or TRBD2 (5 bases each). The CDR3 is 15 residues long. V lost 6 bases, J lost 7 bases, and 22 bases lay in between. Looked up from germline, CDR1 is LGHNT and CDR2 is FRNRAP. The CDR3 DNA follows: TGTGCTAGTGGCAAACGGACATACGGGGTTCTGGAGCAGTACTTC. This codes for CASGKRTYGVLEQYF.